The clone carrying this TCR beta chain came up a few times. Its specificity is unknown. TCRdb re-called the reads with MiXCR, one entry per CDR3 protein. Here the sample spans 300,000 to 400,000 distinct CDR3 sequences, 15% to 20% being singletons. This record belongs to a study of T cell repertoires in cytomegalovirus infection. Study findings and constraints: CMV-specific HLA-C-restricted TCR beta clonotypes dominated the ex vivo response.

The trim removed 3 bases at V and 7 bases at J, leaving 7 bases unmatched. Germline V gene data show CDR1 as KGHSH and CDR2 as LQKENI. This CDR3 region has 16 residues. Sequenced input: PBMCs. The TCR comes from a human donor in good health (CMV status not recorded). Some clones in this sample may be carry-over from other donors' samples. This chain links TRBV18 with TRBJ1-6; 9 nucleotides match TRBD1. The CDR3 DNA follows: TGTGCCAGCTCACCCCTGAGAGGGACAGGGAATTCACCCCTCCACTTT. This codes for CASSPLRGTGNSPLHF.